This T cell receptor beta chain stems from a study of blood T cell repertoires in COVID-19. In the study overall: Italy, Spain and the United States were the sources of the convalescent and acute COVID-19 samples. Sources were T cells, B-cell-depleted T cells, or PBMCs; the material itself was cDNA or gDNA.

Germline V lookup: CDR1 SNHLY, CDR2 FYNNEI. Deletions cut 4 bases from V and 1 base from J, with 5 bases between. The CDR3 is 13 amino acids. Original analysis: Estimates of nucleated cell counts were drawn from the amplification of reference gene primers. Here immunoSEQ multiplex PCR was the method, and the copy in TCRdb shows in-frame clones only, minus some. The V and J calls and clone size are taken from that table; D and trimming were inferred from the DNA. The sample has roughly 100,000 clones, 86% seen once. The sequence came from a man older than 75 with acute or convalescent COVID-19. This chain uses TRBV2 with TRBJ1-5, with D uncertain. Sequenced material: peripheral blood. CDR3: CASSVRSNQPQHF. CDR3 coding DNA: TGTGCCAGCAGTGTACGGAGCAATCAGCCCCAGCATTTT.